What follows are 4 T cell receptor beta chains derived from one specimen sequenced in a study of early T cells in non-severe SARS-CoV-2 infection. From the 5' RACE reads, TCRdb called clonotypes with MiXCR, one entry per CDR3 protein. This table has some 98,000 distinct CDR3 sequences, approximately 16% appearing once. The sample comprised whole blood. These receptors all come from an adult who was a healthcare worker with PCR-confirmed SARS-CoV-2 infection or an uninfected control (not recorded which).

The rearrangement joins TRBV5-5 to TRBJ2-1; D call uncertain. Trimming pared 2 bases from V and 3 bases from J, leaving 12 bases between. The CDR3 covers 15 residues. The germline gives CDR1 SGHKS, CDR2 YYEKEE (reference sequence). DNA of the CDR3: TGTGCCAGCAGCTTCGGCATCAGTTTCTACAATGAGCAGTTCTTC. Its translation: CASSFGISFYNEQFF.

This clonotype has more than one count but fewer than ten. The rearrangement joins TRBV7-6 to TRBJ2-1; 8 bases fit TRBD1. The CDR3 has 14 residues. V lost 4 bases, J lost 9 bases, and 8 bases stayed unmatched. Germline V gene data show CDR1 as SGHVS and CDR2 as FNYEAQ. The DNA of the CDR3 is TGTGCCAGCAGCTCCCGGGACAGGTTGGTTGAGCAGTTCTTC. Protein: CASSSRDRLVEQFF.

This clonotype was found a few times. This chain joins TRBV7-9 and TRBJ2-5, with 9 bases matching TRBD2. This CDR3 is 17 amino acids long. Unmatched junction bases numbered 16, after V lost 4 bases and J lost 7 bases. CDR1 SEHNR and CDR2 FQNEAQ come from the germline V gene (reference sequence). CDR3 region: CASSSATGRSSGVTQYF. The CDR3 region has the DNA TGTGCCAGCAGCTCAGCGACAGGGAGATCTAGCGGGGTGACCCAGTACTTC. Full variable domain (remainder filled in from reference TRBV7-9 and TRBJ2-5): DTGVSQNPRHKITKRGQNVTFRCDPISEHNRLYWYRQTLGQGPEFLTYFQNEAQLEKSRLLSDRFSAERPKGSFSTLEIQRTEQGDSAMYLCASSSATGRSSGVTQYFGPGTRLLVL.

At least ten counts were recorded for this clonotype. The rearrangement joins TRBV9 to TRBJ2-2; the D is unclear. Germline V lookup: CDR1 SGDLS, CDR2 YYNGEE. V dropped 9 bases and J dropped 0 bases, with 12 bases sitting between them. This CDR3 is 14 amino acids long. CDR3 protein: CATSRGTNTGELFF. In DNA form, the CDR3 reads TGTGCCACATCCCGAGGTACGAACACCGGGGAGCTGTTTTTT.